These 13 T cell receptor beta chains share one sample of origin, sequenced in a study of technical replicates of blood from a few donors. Generated by immunoSEQ multiplex PCR, the TCRdb table keeps only in-frame clones and is missing some. The sample lists almost 90,000 clones, 85% to 95% occurring once. The sequenced material came from T cells isolated from PBMCs. All receptors derive from a human donor in good health.

In nucleotides, the CDR3 is TGCAGCGTTGAAGGACAGGGAGGCTACGAGCAGTACTTC. Translation gives CSVEGQGGYEQYF. The V call is TRBV29-1, the J call TRBJ2-7, with D possibly matching TRBD1 (7 bases). Trimming took 1 base from V and 3 from J, leaving 10 bases between them. Germline CDR1 is SQVTM and CDR2 is ANQGSEA. This CDR3 is built from 13 residues.

This chain joins TRBV9 and TRBJ1-3; 9 bases fit TRBD1. This CDR3 region has 16 residues. Germline trimming cut 0 bases from V and 11 bases from J; bases unmatched to any gene: 12. Per germline, CDR1 SGDLS and CDR2 YYNGEE. The CDR3 DNA reads TGTGCCAGCAGCGTAGAAGATGTTGGGACAGGGCAGCCCATATATTTT. Residues: CASSVEDVGTGQPIYF.

The V and J genes are TRBV6-1 and TRBJ1-1; possible D gene TRBD1, 5 bases. This CDR3 region has 15 residues. The V end lost 2 bases, the J end lost 4 bases, and 14 bases lay between the germline ends. Germline V gives CDR1 MNHNS, CDR2 SASEGT. The chain's CDR3 is CASSEWQGLGTEAFF. The CDR3 bases are TGTGCCAGCAGTGAATGGCAGGGATTGGGCACTGAAGCTTTCTTT.

This rearrangement joins TRBV2 to TRBJ2-3; 7 bases agree with TRBD2. This CDR3 is built from 15 residues. Unmatched junction bases numbered 7, after V lost 3 bases and J lost 4 bases. Germline CDR1 and CDR2: SNHLY and FYNNEI. Written as DNA, the CDR3 is TGTGCCAGCAGTGAGTCGCGGGGGTTTCCAGATACGCAGTATTTT. This gives the protein CASSESRGFPDTQYF.

The rearrangement joins TRBV19 to TRBJ2-3; TRBD2 agrees at 9 bases. Looked up from germline, CDR1 is LNHDA and CDR2 is SQIVND (reference sequence). The CDR3 totals 16 residues. Trimming took 3 bases from V and 6 from J; bases not matched to a gene: 10. CDR3 loop: CASSIGLAGHMDTQYF. DNA for the CDR3: TGTGCCAGTAGTATTGGGCTAGCGGGACATATGGATACGCAGTATTTT.

This chain joins TRBV5-4 and TRBJ2-7; 7 nucleotides align to TRBD2. V lost 0 bases and J lost 3; bases outside the gene matches: 6. This CDR3 region has 15 residues. Germline-derived CDR1 and CDR2 are SGHNT and YYREEE (reference sequence). CDR3: CASSLGGRVNYEQYF. Here the CDR3 DNA reads TGTGCCAGCAGCTTGGGCGGGAGAGTAAACTACGAGCAGTACTTC.

J is TRBJ2-1 and V is TRBV19; 12 bases are shared with TRBD2. The length of the CDR3 is 17 residues. In germline, CDR1 is LNHDA, CDR2 SQIVND (reference sequence). V shed 4 bases and J 0 bases; nucleotides not matched to a gene: 4. The CDR3 protein is CASSRTSGMSSYNEQFF. The CDR3 DNA reads TGTGCCAGTAGTAGGACTAGCGGGATGTCCTCCTACAATGAGCAGTTCTTC. The whole variable domain, remainder taken from reference TRBV19 and TRBJ2-1, is DGGITQSPKYLFRKEGQNVTLSCEQNLNHDAMYWYRQDPGQGLRLIYYSQIVNDFQKGDIAEGYSVSREKKESFPLTVTSAQKNPTAFYLCASSRTSGMSSYNEQFFGPGTRLTVL.

The rearrangement uses TRBV18 and TRBJ2-7; D is ambiguous. V was trimmed by 2 bases and J by 2 bases, leaving 10 bases between them. Germline assignment: CDR1 KGHSH and CDR2 LQKENI. This CDR3 is built from 14 residues. For the CDR3, the DNA is TGTGCCAGCTCACCATTATCCGAGGCCTACGAGCAGTACTTC. Protein sequence: CASSPLSEAYEQYF.

The gene calls are TRBV4-2 and TRBJ1-5, with 9 bases matching TRBD1. The CDR3 consists of 18 residues. V was clipped by 4 bases and J by 0 bases; unmatched bases: 10. Germline CDR1 LGHNA, CDR2 YNFKEQ. The CDR3 protein is CASSPWTGEDNSNQPQHF. The CDR3 DNA sequence: TGTGCCAGCAGCCCCTGGACAGGGGAGGACAATAGCAATCAGCCCCAGCATTTT.

This clone came up once. J is TRBJ2-7 and V is TRBV19, with 9 nucleotides matching TRBD2. The CDR3 runs 16 residues. Germline trimming cut 5 bases from V and 2 bases from J; bases unmatched to any gene: 10. The germline V gene has CDR1 LNHDA and CDR2 SQIVND (reference sequence). The CDR3 nucleotides are TGTGCCAGTAGTGTGGGGGGACTAGCCCTACCCTACGAGCAGTACTTC. Translated, it gives CASSVGGLALPYEQYF. The full variable domain, rest sourced from reference TRBV19 and TRBJ2-7, is DGGITQSPKYLFRKEGQNVTLSCEQNLNHDAMYWYRQDPGQGLRLIYYSQIVNDFQKGDIAEGYSVSREKKESFPLTVTSAQKNPTAFYLCASSVGGLALPYEQYFGPGTRLTVT.

The rearrangement links TRBV11-1 to TRBJ2-5; D possibly corresponds to TRBD1 (5 bases). Germline V gene sequence: CDR1 SGHAT, CDR2 FQDESV (reference sequence). The V end was cut by 5 bases, the J end by 5 bases, with 15 bases between. The CDR3 is 14 amino acids. The DNA of the CDR3 is TGTGCCAGCAGCGTAGACAGATTCCGGGAGACCCAGTACTTC. This translates into CASSVDRFRETQYF.

The chain carries TRBV11-3 and TRBJ2-3; D gene uncertain. This CDR3 contains 12 residues. Germline CDR1 is SGHNT and CDR2 is YENEEA. V lost 5 bases, J lost 4 bases, and 7 bases lay in between. The CDR3 loop reads CASSPFADTQYF. DNA for the CDR3: TGTGCCAGCAGCCCTTTCGCAGATACGCAGTATTTT. The full variable domain, its missing parts supplied by reference TRBV11-3 and TRBJ2-3, is EAGVVQSPRYKIIEKKQPVAFWCNPISGHNTLYWYLQNLGQGPELLIRYENEEAVDDSQLPKDRFSAERLKGVDSTLKIQPAELGDSAVYLCASSPFADTQYFGPGTRLTVL.

The V call is TRBV27, the J call TRBJ2-1; D might be TRBD1 (6 bases). Germline assignment: CDR1 MNHEY and CDR2 SMNVEV (reference sequence). V was clipped by 1 base and J by 8 bases, with 18 bases between them. The length of the CDR3 is 16 residues. CDR3 sequence reads: CASSLYLNTRGYEQFF. CDR3 DNA sequence: TGTGCCAGCAGTTTATATCTGAACACGAGGGGGTATGAGCAGTTCTTC.